These 11 T cell receptor beta chains came from one sample sequenced in a study of radiotherapy plus CTLA-4 blockade in lung cancer. Clones were sequenced by immunoSEQ multiplex PCR, and TCRdb holds only the in-frame ones, with some missing. The data hold approximately 83,000 clones, with 60% to 85% observed a single time. The material sequenced was peripheral blood, taken from a patient treated with radiotherapy plus ipilimumab. Source of these receptors: a human donor with non-small cell lung cancer who had a partial response to radiotherapy plus ipilimumab. Some clones in this sample may be carry-over from other donors' samples.

The V gene is TRBV7-3, the J gene TRBJ2-3; 10 positions agree with TRBD2. The CDR3 has 20 residues. Trimming took 1 base from V and 5 from J; bases not matched to a gene: 18. From germline, CDR1 is SGHTA and CDR2 FQGTGA. CDR3 protein: CASSLNPQASGGRSGDTQYF. DNA for the CDR3: TGTGCCAGCAGCTTAAACCCCCAGGCTAGCGGGGGTCGAAGTGGAGATACGCAGTATTTT. The full variable domain, its missing parts supplied by reference TRBV7-3 and TRBJ2-3, is GAGVSQTPSNKVTEKGKYVELRCDPISGHTALYWYRQSLGQGPEFLIYFQGTGAADDSGLPNDRFFAVRPEGSVSTLKIQRTERGDSAVYLCASSLNPQASGGRSGDTQYFGPGTRLTVL.

The chain carries TRBV5-8 and TRBJ1-5; D not certain. Trimming took off 0 bases at V and 5 bases at J, with 6 bases between the two ends. This CDR3 is built from 13 residues. CDR1 SGHTS and CDR2 YDEGEE come from the germline V gene. The CDR3 DNA follows: TGTGCCAGCAGCTTGGTAACACATCAGCCCCAGCATTTT. Its translation is CASSLVTHQPQHF.

This clone was picked up a small number of times. The chain joins TRBV7-9 to TRBJ1-1; D perhaps matches TRBD1 (6 bases). Germline-derived CDR1 and CDR2 are SEHNR and FQNEAQ (reference sequence). The CDR3 covers 15 residues. Trimming cost V 5 bases and J 0 bases, with 13 bases left between them. Here the CDR3 reads CASSPYREMNTEAFF. The CDR3 bases are TGTGCCAGCAGCCCATACAGGGAAATGAACACTGAAGCTTTCTTT.

This clone was picked up a small number of times. This chain links TRBV28 with TRBJ1-2; 7 bases are a match to TRBD1. The CDR3 contains 13 residues. After removal of 6 bases from V and 4 bases from J, the junction contained 5 bases not matched to a gene. The germline V gene encodes CDR1 MDHEN and CDR2 SYDVKM. The CDR3 region is CASSTTGSYGYTF. CDR3 nucleotide sequence: TGTGCCAGCAGCACGACAGGGAGCTATGGCTACACCTTC.

About this clone: Germline and junction disagree at one end, which may indicate a read error. This chain connects TRBV6-5 to TRBJ1-6, with D possibly being TRBD1 (5 bases). This CDR3 region has 15 residues. Germline V gives CDR1 MNHEY, CDR2 SVGAGI. CDR3 coding DNA: TGTGCCGGCAGTCGTCAGGGACGGGACTTTTCACCCCTCCACTTT. Its translation: CAGSRQGRDFSPLHF.

The V and J genes are TRBV7-9 and TRBJ2-5; TRBD1 might be the D (6 bases). This CDR3 spans 14 amino acids. V gave up 5 bases and J gave up 4 bases, with 14 bases separating them. The V gene's germline CDR1 is SEHNR and CDR2 FQNEAQ (reference sequence). The CDR3 DNA reads TGTGCCAGCAGCGCTCTTCAGGGGCGAGAGACCCAGTACTTC. Translation gives CASSALQGRETQYF.

This chain joins TRBV28 and TRBJ1-2; D is uncertain. CDR1 MDHEN and CDR2 SYDVKM come from the germline V gene. Trimming pared 1 base from V and 0 bases from J, leaving 12 bases between. CDR3 length: 16 amino acids. The CDR3 here is CASSLYIEVANYGYTF. DNA for the CDR3: TGTGCCAGCAGTTTATATATTGAGGTTGCTAACTATGGCTACACCTTC.

The chain uses TRBV5-6 and TRBJ1-2; tentative D call: TRBD1 (5 bases). This CDR3 region has 16 residues. CDR1 is SGHDT and CDR2 is YYEEEE in the germline V gene. V lost 4 bases to trimming and J lost 1 base, with 17 bases between them. The CDR3 DNA reads as TGTGCCAGCAGCATATATTCTACAGGAGTTAACTATGGCTACACCTTC. It yields the protein CASSIYSTGVNYGYTF.

This sequence joins TRBV30 and TRBJ1-2; D unclear. The CDR3 sequence is 11 residues long. CDR1 GTSNPN and CDR2 SVGIG come from the germline V gene (reference sequence). Trimming removed 7 bases at V and 4 bases at J, with 10 bases between. The chain's CDR3 is CAFRSGYGYTF. The CDR3 region has the DNA TGTGCCTTCCGTTCGGGCTATGGCTACACCTTC.

The chain joins TRBV18 to TRBJ1-1, with no clear D. Germline V gives CDR1 KGHSH, CDR2 LQKENI. Trimming left V 2 bases short and J 5 bases short, with 9 bases between. The CDR3 runs to 13 residues. The CDR3 protein is CASSPSVNTEAFF. In nucleotides, the CDR3 is TGTGCCAGCTCACCATCGGTAAATACTGAAGCTTTCTTT.

This chain uses TRBV27 with TRBJ1-2, with 9 bases aligning to TRBD1. After removal of 7 bases from V and 8 bases from J, the junction contained 20 bases not matched to a gene. Germline V lookup: CDR1 MNHEY, CDR2 SMNVEV (reference sequence). The CDR3 is 17 amino acids. DNA for the CDR3: TGTGCCAGCATAGGTTCCGGGACAGGGCCGTCAGTAGGCGGCTACACCTTC. Translated: CASIGSGTGPSVGGYTF.